One sample yielded the 26 T cell receptor beta chains listed below, sequenced in a study of blood T cell repertoires in COVID-19 (dated by TCRdb to the early 2020s). The protocol used for the library was the immunoSEQ multiplex PCR assay. The source is immuneACCESS, and TCRdb retained only in-frame sequences with V and J called. Part of the clones is not carried over; for the studies checked, unresolved V genes explain less than half of this, and the remainder is unexplained. The sample table records 180,000 or so clones; roughly 85% of these occur just once. The ten largest clones capture roughly 7.8% of the sample. The specimen sequenced was peripheral blood. The receptors were gathered from a man in his 60s with acute or convalescent COVID-19.

This chain connects TRBV24-1 to TRBJ1-2; D remains unclear. Germline CDR1 KGHDR, CDR2 SFDVKD. V lost 4 bases and J 8 bases, leaving 7 bases between the germline ends. CDR3 length: 11 amino acids. CDR3 coding DNA: TGTGCCACCAGTGACCCCAAAGGCTACACCTTC. Translation: CATSDPKGYTF.

The rearrangement uses TRBV6-5 and TRBJ1-2, with D unresolved. There are 15 residues in the CDR3. CDR1 is MNHEY, CDR2 SVGAGI, per germline. V was shortened by 0 bases and J by 8 bases, with 16 bases between the two germline ends. The CDR3 spells CASSYSMTEVGGYTF. The DNA of the CDR3 is TGTGCCAGCAGTTACTCGATGACGGAGGTCGGAGGCTACACCTTC.

The genes are TRBV7-9 and TRBJ1-2; D not certain. Germline V gene lookup returns CDR1 SEHNR and CDR2 FQNEAQ (reference sequence). The CDR3 is made up of 14 amino acids. V shed 1 base and J shed 8 bases, with 14 bases lying between them. The CDR3 sequence: CASSLGGQLGGYTF. CDR3 nucleotides: TGTGCCAGCAGCTTAGGCGGGCAACTGGGCGGCTACACCTTC.

The rearrangement links TRBV18 to TRBJ1-1; the D is unclear. The CDR3 is made up of 14 amino acids. Germline V CDR1 and CDR2: KGHSH, LQKENI. V dropped 6 bases and J dropped 1 base, with 12 bases sitting between them. CDR3 amino acids: CASSASVSNTEAFF. The CDR3 nucleotides read TGTGCCAGCTCGGCAAGCGTTTCGAACACTGAAGCTTTCTTT.

The chain links TRBV27 to TRBJ1-3; 7 nucleotides agree with TRBD1. Trimming cost V 6 bases and J 4 bases; bases outside gene matches: 3. The CDR3 has 13 residues. The germline gives CDR1 MNHEY, CDR2 SMNVEV (reference sequence). The CDR3 spells CASSRDRGNTIYF. CDR3 DNA: TGTGCCAGCAGCAGGGACAGAGGAAACACCATATATTTT.

The CDR3 nucleotides are TGTGCCAGCAGTAGACTAGCGGGAGGGTACGAGCAGTACTTC. It encodes CASSRLAGGYEQYF. The chain joins TRBV2 to TRBJ2-7, with 14 bases matching TRBD2. The germline V gene has CDR1 SNHLY and CDR2 FYNNEI. J was trimmed by 4 bases and V by 5 bases; bases with no gene match: 1. The CDR3 is 14 amino acids.

This chain connects TRBV28 to TRBJ2-2; 14 bases match TRBD2. The CDR3 extends over 16 amino acids. Trimming took 6 bases from V and 3 from J; bases not matched to a gene: 3. Germline V lookup: CDR1 MDHEN, CDR2 SYDVKM. CDR3 in DNA: TGTGCCAGCAGCTCGGGACTAGCGGGAGACACCGGGGAGCTGTTTTTT. As protein: CASSSGLAGDTGELFF.

This chain links TRBV18 with TRBJ2-5, with D unresolved. Germline lookup yields CDR1 KGHSH and CDR2 LQKENI. The V and J ends lost 4 bases and 4 bases respectively, with 10 bases between them. This CDR3 spans 13 amino acids. The CDR3 coding sequence is TGTGCCAGCTCACGTTCAGGCTTAGAGACCCAGTACTTC. This sequence encodes CASSRSGLETQYF.

The chain employs TRBV27 and TRBJ1-5; TRBD1 matches 7 bases. Germline V lookup: CDR1 MNHEY, CDR2 SMNVEV (reference sequence). The CDR3 runs to 14 residues. Trimming at V came to 5 bases and at J to 4 bases, leaving 5 bases not matched to a gene. CDR3 in DNA: TGTGCCAGCAGTCCGGCCAGGGGGAATCAGCCCCAGCATTTT. This codes for CASSPARGNQPQHF.

This clone was detected once. The same CDR3 also results from other DNA sequences found in this sample. J is TRBJ1-1 and V is TRBV15; tentatively, D is TRBD1 (6 bases). The CDR3 covers 14 residues. V was clipped by 1 base and J by 1 base, with 7 bases between them. CDR1 and CDR2 from the germline V gene are LNHNV and YYDKDF (reference sequence). The chain's CDR3 is CATSRATGNTEAFF. In nucleotides, the CDR3 is TGTGCCACCAGCAGAGCGACAGGGAACACTGAAGCTTTCTTT.

V usage is TRBV30 and J usage is TRBJ1-3; D gene unclear. The V end was cut by 1 base, the J end by 4 bases, with 8 bases between. This CDR3 is 13 amino acids long. Germline V gene sequence: CDR1 GTSNPN, CDR2 SVGIG (reference sequence). CDR3 region: CAWSALVGNTIYF. DNA for the CDR3: TGTGCCTGGAGTGCCTTAGTCGGAAACACCATATATTTT.

V is TRBV7-3 and J is TRBJ1-1, with 8 nucleotides matching TRBD1. J lost 6 bases, V lost 2 bases, and 5 bases had no gene match. The CDR3 runs to 14 residues. Germline V gene lookup returns CDR1 SGHTA and CDR2 FQGTGA. The CDR3: CASSLQQGDAEAFF. In DNA form, the CDR3 reads TGTGCCAGCAGCTTACAACAGGGGGACGCTGAAGCTTTCTTT.

This chain connects TRBV28 to TRBJ1-4, with D possibly being TRBD1 (5 bases). CDR3 size: 15 residues. V lost 5 bases and J lost 2, with 12 bases in between. In germline, CDR1 is MDHEN, CDR2 SYDVKM. The CDR3 loop is CASSPNGATNEKLFF. The CDR3 DNA follows: TGTGCCAGCAGTCCCAATGGGGCTACTAATGAAAAACTGTTTTTT.

The CDR3 reads CAISAGLRPGANVLTF. The DNA of the CDR3 is TGTGCCATCAGTGCCGGACTCCGACCCGGGGCCAACGTCCTGACTTTC. The gene calls are TRBV10-3 and TRBJ2-6; D may be TRBD2 (5 bases). V lost 4 bases, J lost 4 bases, and 14 bases lay in between. The CDR3 spans 16 residues. The V gene's germline CDR1 is ENHRY and CDR2 SYGVKD.

The genes are TRBV24-1 and TRBJ2-3; 9 bases map to TRBD1. Germline loops: CDR1 KGHDR, CDR2 SFDVKD. This CDR3 is built from 13 residues. Losses at the gene ends were 11 bases for V and 5 bases for J; bases not matched to a gene: 7. CDR3 residues: CAIQGALGDTQYF. CDR3 nucleotides: TGTGCCATACAGGGGGCATTGGGAGATACGCAGTATTTT.

The chain employs TRBV21-1 and TRBJ1-2; the D call in the table, TRBD1, was not verified against the DNA. TRBV21-1 is classified as a pseudogene. The CDR3 totals 16 residues. CDR3 in amino acids: CASSKAQGRVNYGYTF. CDR3 bases: TGTGCCAGCAGCAAAGCACAGGGCAGGGTAAACTATGGCTACACCTTC.

This chain joins TRBV7-9 and TRBJ1-2; no clear D. There are 13 residues in the CDR3. Germline V gene lookup returns CDR1 SEHNR and CDR2 FQNEAQ (reference sequence). V lost 0 bases and J 3 bases, leaving 5 bases between the germline ends. The CDR3 DNA reads as TGTGCCAGCAGCTTAGCGGCAGACTATGGCTACACCTTC. Amino acids: CASSLAADYGYTF.

This clone was counted a few times. V is TRBV27 and J is TRBJ2-3; TRBD2 might be the D (6 bases). CDR3 length equals 14 residues. The V gene's germline CDR1 is MNHEY and CDR2 SMNVEV (reference sequence). Trimming shortened V by 6 bases and J by 4 bases, and 14 bases separated the two germline ends. This CDR3 reads CASRGLGGPDTQYF. In DNA, the CDR3 is TGTGCCAGCAGGGGGTTGGGGGGTCCAGATACGCAGTATTTT.

This rearrangement joins TRBV5-4 to TRBJ2-3; 8 bases agree with TRBD2. Germline values: CDR1 SGHNT, CDR2 YYREEE (reference sequence). With V trimmed by 9 bases and J by 5 bases, 11 bases remained unmatched. This CDR3 contains 14 residues. CDR3 in amino acids: CATPLAGYLDTQYF. The CDR3 DNA reads as TGTGCCACCCCTTTAGCGGGATACCTAGATACGCAGTATTTT.

The count of this clone is one. The J gene is TRBJ2-7, the V gene TRBV28, with 8 positions matching TRBD2. J gave up 1 base and V 4 bases, and 3 bases lay outside the gene matches. Germline V gene sequence: CDR1 MDHEN, CDR2 SYDVKM. This CDR3 is built from 14 residues. For the CDR3, the DNA is TGTGCCAGCAGTTCCCGCGGGAGGTCCTACGAGCAGTACTTC. The encoded protein is CASSSRGRSYEQYF.

This chain links TRBV6-4 with TRBJ2-1, with TRBD2 identical over 7 bases. Germline assignment: CDR1 MRHNA and CDR2 SNTAGT. V shed 11 bases, J shed 6 bases, and the junction held 16 bases outside the gene matches. The CDR3 spans 15 residues. CDR3 coding DNA: TGTGCCCCTCGATTCGGGGGACTACCAACCAATGAGCAGTTCTTC. Protein product: CAPRFGGLPTNEQFF.

For the CDR3, the DNA is TGTGCCAGCAGCTCCCGACTAGCGGGAGTCGGAGAGACCCAGTACTTC. It yields the protein CASSSRLAGVGETQYF. The V gene is TRBV7-2, the J gene TRBJ2-5, with 12 bases aligning to TRBD2. CDR3 length equals 16 residues. Germline CDR1 SGHTA, CDR2 FQGNSA. V shed 4 bases, J shed 4 bases, and the junction held 7 bases outside the gene matches.

V is TRBV28 and J is TRBJ2-7; 9 nucleotides line up with TRBD1. Trimming cost V 6 bases and J 2 bases; bases outside gene matches: 8. Germline CDR1 MDHEN, CDR2 SYDVKM. The CDR3 length is 15 residues. CDR3 loop: CASRTYRDRAYEQYF. In DNA form, the CDR3 reads TGTGCCAGCAGGACCTACCGGGACAGGGCCTACGAGCAGTACTTC.

This clone was recorded a few times. The V call is TRBV7-3, the J call TRBJ1-2; TRBD1 matches at 11 bases. The V segment lost 5 bases and the J segment 8 bases; nucleotides outside the gene matches: 10. Germline V CDR1 and CDR2: SGHTA, FQGTGA. CDR3 length: 15 amino acids. This CDR3 reads CASSPVGQGEGGYTF. The CDR3 DNA is TGTGCCAGCAGCCCGGTGGGACAGGGGGAAGGGGGCTACACCTTC.

The V gene is TRBV7-2, the J gene TRBJ1-5, with D possibly matching TRBD1 (5 bases). Trimming stripped 2 bases from V and 4 bases from J, with 24 bases between. Germline CDR1 SGHTA, CDR2 FQGNSA. The CDR3 is 19 amino acids. This chain's CDR3 is CASSLRPGAGGGRNQPQHF. CDR3 DNA: TGTGCCAGCAGCTTACGCCCTGGGGCGGGGGGAGGAAGGAATCAGCCCCAGCATTTT.

V and J are TRBV14 and TRBJ1-2; the D gene is possibly TRBD1 (5 bases). The CDR3 is 15 residues long. Trimming pared 3 bases from V and 5 bases from J, leaving 16 bases between. In germline, CDR1 is SGHDN, CDR2 FVKESK. The CDR3 region has the DNA TGTGCCAGCAGCCAGGGGTCCTCGGGGGTTTATGGCTACACCTTC. It yields the protein CASSQGSSGVYGYTF.